Listed below are T cell receptor beta chains from one sample, sequenced in a study of PD-L1 blockade in urothelial cancer. Clones were sequenced by immunoSEQ multiplex PCR, and TCRdb holds only the in-frame ones, with some missing. The repertoire includes 85,000 to 95,000 clones, around 92% of them detected once, and roughly 0.88% sits in the top ten. The sequencing used PBMCs, collected around atezolizumab (anti-PD-L1) treatment. Receptor source: an elderly woman with urothelial cancer. Both conserved end residues are part of each CDR3. D genes are given only for firm matches. Size values are once, few and many counts, or a class for expanded clones, and some rows have none.

TRBV19	TRBJ2-2	.	.	CASSIVSSGNTGELFF	TGTGCCAGTAGTATAGTTAGTAGCGGGAACACCGGGGAGCTGTTTTTT
TRBV4-1	TRBJ2-4	few	TRBD1	CASSQESPGQGSGNIQYF	TGCGCCAGCAGCCAAGAATCACCGGGACAGGGGAGTGGAAACATTCAGTACTTC
TRBV27	TRBJ1-2	.	TRBD1	CASSPSRDRGNGYTF	TGTGCCAGCAGTCCAAGCCGGGACAGGGGAAATGGCTACACCTTC
TRBV5-4	TRBJ2-1	.	.	CASRSRGADEQFF	TGTGCCAGCAGGTCCCGGGGGGCGGATGAGCAGTTCTTC
TRBV9	TRBJ2-5	.	TRBD1	CASSGTGQETQYF	TGTGCCAGCAGCGGGACAGGGCAAGAGACCCAGTACTTC
TRBV5-1	TRBJ1-4	.	.	CASSLDRQGPDEKLFF	TGCGCCAGCAGCTTGGACCGTCAGGGGCCAGATGAAAAACTGTTTTTT
TRBV5-1	TRBJ2-5	.	TRBD1	CASSLTGTGDQETQYF	TGCGCCAGCAGCTTGACCGGGACAGGGGACCAAGAAACCCAGTACTTC
TRBV18	TRBJ1-5	.	TRBD1	CASSLTGVGNQPQHF	TGTGCCAGCTCACTGACAGGGGTGGGCAATCAGCCCCAGCATTTT
TRBV6-5	TRBJ2-3	.	TRBD1	CASSWDRSTDTQYF	TGTGCCAGCAGTTGGGACAGGAGCACAGATACGCAGTATTTT
TRBV5-1	TRBJ1-2	.	.	CASSLDPAGLGYTF	TGCGCCAGCAGCTTGGATCCGGCGGGCTTGGGCTACACCTTC
TRBV27	TRBJ1-2	.	.	CASSLSSPEFYGYTF	TGTGCCAGCAGCTTATCCTCCCCCGAGTTCTATGGCTACACCTTC